This TCR beta chain is from a study of early T cells in non-severe SARS-CoV-2 infection. Overall study context: Sequencing was performed on bulk RNA from unsorted whole blood, leaving chains unpaired.

V trimming: 5 bases; J trimming: 6 bases; junction bases outside the gene matches: 7. The CDR3 length is 13 residues. Germline assignment: CDR1 SQVTM and CDR2 ANQGSEA. General study results and limits: In VDJdb matching, anti-spike CD8 responses were favored while private and CD4 specificities went missing.

This clonotype showed up many times. The antigen remains unidentified. In the library, individual cDNA molecules carried attached unique molecular identifiers. TCRdb re-called the 5' RACE reads with MiXCR, one entry per CDR3 protein. The table includes tens of thousands of distinct CDR3 sequences, roughly 16% detected once. Sequencing was done on a sample of whole blood. This rearrangement joins TRBV29-1 to TRBJ2-1; the match to TRBD2 covers 7 bases. The receptor comes from an adult who was a healthcare worker with PCR-confirmed SARS-CoV-2 infection or an uninfected control (not recorded which). The CDR3 DNA sequence: TGCAGCGTTTGGGGGGGGGAACGCAATGAGCAGTTCTTC. Encoded protein: CSVWGGERNEQFF.